These 15 T cell receptor beta chains were sequenced from one sample in a study of CD8+ T cells in alopecia areata. The authors extracted RNA and reverse transcribed it into cDNA as the sequencing template. The protocol was immunoSEQ multiplex PCR, while the TCRdb copy is restricted to in-frame clones and leaves out a portion. This table has approximately 150,000 clones, about 89% appearing once. Specimen: CD8+ T cells sorted from blood, collected at week 0. Source of these receptors: a human donor with alopecia areata.

This clone was seen only once. The chain combines TRBV5-1 with TRBJ2-7; TRBD2 agrees at 8 bases. There are 15 residues in the CDR3. V was clipped by 0 bases and J by 3 bases; unmatched bases: 5. Per the germline V gene, CDR1 is SGHRS and CDR2 is YFSETQ. DNA of the CDR3: TGCGCCAGCAGCTTGGAGTCTAGCGGGTACTACGAGCAGTACTTC. Protein product: CASSLESSGYYEQYF. Complete variable domain (other parts from reference TRBV5-1 and TRBJ2-7): KAGVTQTPRYLIKTRGQQVTLSCSPISGHRSVSWYQQTPGQGLQFLFEYFSETQRNKGNFPGRFSGRQFSNSRSEMNVSTLELGDSALYLCASSLESSGYYEQYFGPGTRLTVT.

The genes are TRBV9 and TRBJ1-1; D ambiguous. Germline values: CDR1 SGDLS, CDR2 YYNGEE. Trimming pared 4 bases from V and 0 bases from J, leaving 10 bases between. CDR3 length: 14 amino acids. This CDR3 is CASSPWTMNTEAFF. The CDR3 DNA reads TGTGCCAGCAGCCCGTGGACGATGAACACTGAAGCTTTCTTT.

The chain recombines TRBV9 with TRBJ2-7; no clear D gene. The CDR3 runs to 13 residues. Trimming took 4 bases from V and 0 from J, leaving 8 bases between them. CDR1 and CDR2 from the germline V gene are SGDLS and YYNGEE. In DNA form, the CDR3 reads TGTGCCAGCAGCCCGAGGAGCTCCTACGAGCAGTACTTC. It specifies CASSPRSSYEQYF.

The chain is built from TRBV14 and TRBJ2-1; 7 nucleotides align to TRBD2. This CDR3 is 15 amino acids long. V shed 4 bases and J 0 bases; nucleotides not matched to a gene: 3. The germline V gene encodes CDR1 SGHDN and CDR2 FVKESK. The CDR3 loop reads CASSRGDYSYNEQFF. The CDR3 DNA reads TGTGCCAGCAGCCGAGGGGACTACTCCTACAATGAGCAGTTCTTC.

J is TRBJ1-2 and V is TRBV10-1; TRBD1 matches at 7 bases. V was clipped by 8 bases and J by 0 bases; unmatched bases: 3. CDR1 and CDR2 from the germline V gene are WNHNN and SYGVQD (reference sequence). CDR3 length: 13 amino acids. The CDR3 region is CASQTGSNYGYTF. The CDR3 coding sequence is TGCGCCAGCCAGACAGGGTCTAACTATGGCTACACCTTC.

The chain combines TRBV7-8 with TRBJ2-1; tentative D call: TRBD2 (6 bases). CDR3 size: 16 residues. Trimming removed 1 base at V and 1 base at J, with 11 bases between. CDR1 and CDR2 from the germline V gene are SGHVS and FQNEAQ. CDR3 sequence reads: CASSLDGRGSYNEQFF. CDR3 DNA sequence: TGTGCCAGCAGCTTAGACGGGAGAGGTTCCTACAATGAGCAGTTCTTC.

The CDR3 region has the DNA TGCGCCAGCAGCTACGAAGGGGGACTTAATACTTACTATGGCTACACCTTC. Translation gives CASSYEGGLNTYYGYTF. This chain joins TRBV5-1 and TRBJ1-2, with D possibly TRBD1 on 6 matching bases. The germline CDR1 and CDR2 sequences are SGHRS and YFSETQ. Trimming left V 3 bases short and J 3 bases short, with 21 bases between. The CDR3 spans 17 residues.

The V call is TRBV5-1, the J call TRBJ2-7; TRBD1 agrees at 8 bases. This CDR3 region has 20 residues. The germline gives CDR1 SGHRS, CDR2 YFSETQ. The V and J ends lost 1 base and 2 bases, in that order; junction bases with no gene match: 20. CDR3 in DNA: TGCGCCAGCAGCTTGCTCGGTGGCAGGGGGCCTGAGTCCCCCCCCTACGAGCAGTACTTC. Translation: CASSLLGGRGPESPPYEQYF.

The rearrangement joins TRBV7-9 to TRBJ2-1, with D hard to call. Germline CDR1 is SEHNR and CDR2 is FQNEAQ (reference sequence). The CDR3 runs to 12 residues. Trimming pared 6 bases from V and 8 bases from J, leaving 11 bases between. CDR3 in amino acids: CASSSMDDEQFF. CDR3 coding DNA: TGTGCCAGCAGTTCTATGGACGATGAGCAGTTCTTC.

The chain couples TRBV7-9 to TRBJ2-7; the match to TRBD1 covers 10 bases. The CDR3 is made up of 13 amino acids. Germline V gives CDR1 SEHNR, CDR2 FQNEAQ (reference sequence). After removal of 9 bases from V and 2 bases from J, the junction contained 4 bases not matched to a gene. The CDR3 spells CASGTGDPYEQYF. DNA for the CDR3: TGTGCCAGTGGGACAGGGGACCCCTACGAGCAGTACTTC.

The rearrangement joins TRBV7-6 to TRBJ2-5; D tentatively fits TRBD1 or TRBD2 (5 bases each). The DNA matches TRBJ2-7 better at its end, which makes the J call doubtful. This CDR3 comprises 15 residues. The V gene's germline CDR1 is SGHVS and CDR2 FNYEAQ. Here the CDR3 DNA reads TGTGCCAGCAGCTTAGTCATCCGGGGCTTCCACGAGCAGTACTTC. Amino acids: CASSLVIRGFHEQYF.

This clone was observed a single time. The rearrangement uses TRBV29-1 and TRBJ2-7; D gene ambiguous. Germline-derived CDR1 and CDR2 are SQVTM and ANQGSEA. The length of the CDR3 is 12 residues. V shed 4 bases and J shed 3 bases, with 10 bases lying between them. The CDR3 bases are TGCAGCGTTGGCGGCATCAACTACGAGCAGTACTTC. Translation: CSVGGINYEQYF.

CDR3 in amino acids: CASSLAQDTQYF. Written as DNA, the CDR3 is TGTGCCAGCAGCTTAGCGCAGGATACGCAGTATTTT. This chain connects TRBV7-8 to TRBJ2-3; no firm D call. Germline V CDR1 and CDR2: SGHVS, FQNEAQ. The CDR3 sequence is 12 residues long. V gave up 0 bases and J gave up 6 bases, with 4 bases separating them.

This clone was recorded only once. V is TRBV7-9 and J is TRBJ1-5; D gene unclear. Looked up from germline, CDR1 is SEHNR and CDR2 is FQNEAQ (reference sequence). V lost 0 bases and J 1 base, leaving 4 bases between the germline ends. CDR3 length equals 14 residues. CDR3 nucleotide sequence: TGTGCCAGCAGCTTAGCACAGAGCAATCAGCCCCAGCATTTT. This sequence encodes CASSLAQSNQPQHF. Full variable domain (remainder filled in from reference TRBV7-9 and TRBJ1-5): DTGVSQNPRHKITKRGQNVTFRCDPISEHNRLYWYRQTLGQGPEFLTYFQNEAQLEKSRLLSDRFSAERPKGSFSTLEIQRTEQGDSAMYLCASSLAQSNQPQHFGDGTRLSIL.

The rearrangement joins TRBV9 to TRBJ2-2, with 10 positions matching TRBD2. The V segment lost 4 bases and the J segment 4 bases; nucleotides outside the gene matches: 10. Germline assignment: CDR1 SGDLS and CDR2 YYNGEE. The CDR3 consists of 17 residues. The CDR3 here is CASSNRAGGPPTGELFF. The CDR3 DNA sequence: TGTGCCAGCAGCAATCGAGCGGGAGGGCCTCCCACCGGGGAGCTGTTTTTT.